Sequencing of this TCR beta chain was carried out in a study of response to subunit inactivated influenza vaccine. Study outcomes and limitations: New T cells are recruited in small numbers by each seasonal influenza vaccination, according to the authors' suggestion.

This clonotype has ten or more counts. Its specificity is unknown. This CDR3 has 15 residues. Trimming took 0 bases from V and 0 from J, leaving 8 bases between them. CDR1 and CDR2 (germline): LGHNA, YNFKEQ. TCRdb processed the RT-PCR reads anew with MiXCR; each CDR3 protein has one entry. The table shows over 750,000 distinct CDR3 sequences, with 21% occurring only once. The chain carries TRBV4-2 and TRBJ1-2; D remains unclear. This receptor was identified in a man aged 50-60 years who received an inactivated influenza vaccine. Sequencing was performed on PBMCs from blood, taken roughly 5 days after vaccination. The CDR3, as DNA: TGTGCCAGCAGCCAAGATAAGACACCTAACTATGGCTACACCTTC. Protein: CASSQDKTPNYGYTF.